Reported below is one T cell receptor (beta chain). The sample holds many counts of this clonotype. Its antigen target is currently unknown. Base quality data are lacking; no much larger clone is found one base away. CDR1 and CDR2 are drawn from the germline V gene: SGHVS, FQNEAQ. From V the trimming removes 6 bases and from J it removes 4 bases, while the gene matches leave 4 bases of the junction unaccounted for. Taken from cysteine to phenylalanine, the CDR3 has 14 residues. Only the CDR3 part of the read is kept: 42 bases, read in frame from the first base. This entry comes from a study of T cells after yellow fever vaccination (dated by TCRdb to about 2019). With respect to the entire study: The SMART-Seq v4 Ultra Low Input RNA kit was used to prepare libraries from fractions with low cell numbers. Bulk TCR alpha and beta repertoires were sequenced longitudinally to track T-cell clones before and after primary and booster YFV17D yellow fever vaccination. Two healthy male donors, one aged 18 to 29 and one aged 30 to 40 years, made up the cohort. Blood samples were taken at several timepoints before and after primary and secondary immunization, and bulk PBMC replicates and cell subsets were isolated.

TCR cDNA was made using 5'RACE template switching, a step that added a universal primer site and unique molecular identifiers. Priming for cDNA synthesis came from both the TCR alpha and TCR beta constant segments. Library amplification used two PCR steps, and the second PCR step added sample barcodes and sequencing adapters. Libraries were sequenced on Illumina HiSeq 2500 (2x100 bp) or NovaSeq (2x150 bp). Processing in the source paper ran as follows. Reads were demultiplexed and collapsed into UMI consensus sequences with MIGEC, and V(D)J alignment was performed with MiXCR. Vaccine-responding clonotypes were identified with edgeR using replicate PBMC samples, with FDR below 0.01 and a log2 fold change above 5 up to day 15 being required. Bulk clonotypes were assigned CD4 or CD8 identity according to which sequenced CD4 or CD8 repertoire held them at higher abundance. TCRdb reworked the public reads: Q25 trimming with fastp, MiXCR clone assembly, productive beta chains retained. Identical CDR3 proteins give one entry, which carries the most common genes and DNA. TCRdb, not the original authors, processed these V and J calls. In all, the sample holds nearly 350,000 distinct CDR3 sequences, and 8.1% of those were seen once. The ten biggest clones cover 15% to 20% of the sample.

What the study reported, not specific to this receptor: Because the study included only a couple of donors, the extent to which the findings can be generalized is limited. FACS-sorted repertoires could contain abundant contaminating clonotypes from the bulk population, so computational filtering was required. After the booster, most clones that had expanded after primary vaccination were detected again (about 95% of CD4 and around nine tenths of CD8), suggesting broad maintenance of memory. The secondary T-cell response was found to be weaker but faster than the primary response, with a peak reached on day 5 rather than on day 15. A small fraction of clonotypes showed up in both the CD4 and CD8 compartments, probably as a result of convergent recombination.

What the treatment or condition label conveys for this sample: live attenuated yellow fever vaccine strain. At each blood-draw timepoint, two biological replicates of bulk PBMCs were obtained. PBMCs were isolated from peripheral blood using a standard Ficoll-Paque protocol. TriZol was used to extract RNA from bulk PBMCs, from CD4 and CD8 fractions, and from dextramer-positive and dextramer-negative fractions. Recombination joined TRBV7-8 with TRBJ1-5; TRBD1 aligns with 9 central bases. The TCR was taken from a man between 18 and 29 years old who received the YFV17D yellow fever vaccine. The source material was PBMCs, sampled roughly 45 days after the first yellow fever vaccination. The sequenced DNA is TGTGCCAGCAGTACCGGGACAGGGAATCAGCCCCAGCATTTT. Its translation is CASSTGTGNQPQHF.